These 5 T cell receptor beta chains share one sample of origin, sequenced in a study of blood T cell repertoires in COVID-19. Measured with immunoSEQ multiplex PCR; TCRdb has only the in-frame clones, and not every one. The data contain about 160,000 clones, around three quarters of them seen just once; the ten biggest clones take up roughly 8.4%. Material for sequencing was peripheral blood. The receptors here all came from a man between 60 and 70 years old with acute or convalescent COVID-19.

The gene calls are TRBV6-5 and TRBJ2-1; D unclear. V dropped 5 bases and J dropped 3 bases, with 14 bases sitting between them. The V gene's germline CDR1 is MNHEY and CDR2 SVGAGI. The CDR3 extends over 15 amino acids. This chain's CDR3 is CASSMASSVYNEQFF. In DNA, the CDR3 is TGTGCCAGCAGTATGGCTTCTTCTGTCTACAATGAGCAGTTCTTC.

V is TRBV5-1 and J is TRBJ1-6; possible D gene TRBD1, 5 bases. V was pared by 0 bases and J by 10 bases, with 14 bases between. Germline assignment: CDR1 SGHRS and CDR2 YFSETQ. The CDR3 loop spans 15 amino acids. The CDR3 nucleotides are TGCGCCAGCAGCTTGGTCCTCGGGGGAAGCTCACCCCTCCACTTT. Protein sequence: CASSLVLGGSSPLHF.

This chain joins TRBV19 and TRBJ1-6, with TRBD1 identical over 7 bases. Germline-derived CDR1 and CDR2 are LNHDA and SQIVND (reference sequence). The CDR3 length is 16 residues. V was clipped by 6 bases and J by 6 bases; unmatched bases: 11. The CDR3 region has the DNA TGTGCCAGTAGACCCCCCGGGACAGCCGTTAATTCACCCCTCCACTTT. This gives the protein CASRPPGTAVNSPLHF.

The chain combines TRBV18 with TRBJ2-5; D possibly corresponds to TRBD2 (6 bases). Trimming shortened V by 4 bases and J by 2 bases, and 17 bases separated the two germline ends. The germline V gene has CDR1 KGHSH and CDR2 LQKENI. This CDR3 spans 16 amino acids. CDR3 sequence: CASSRRGTGVQETQYF. The CDR3 nucleotides are TGTGCCAGCTCACGCCGCGGTACGGGGGTGCAAGAGACCCAGTACTTC.

The CDR3 loop reads CASRNTGPMNTEAFF. The CDR3 DNA sequence: TGTGCCAGCAGGAATACAGGGCCTATGAACACTGAAGCTTTCTTT. J is TRBJ1-1 and V is TRBV3-1 (or the pseudogene TRBV3-2); D perhaps matches TRBD1 (6 bases). The CDR3 has 15 residues. Trimming shortened V by 6 bases and J by 0 bases, and 14 bases separated the two germline ends. Germline V gene sequence: CDR1 LGHDT, CDR2 YNNKEL (reference sequence).